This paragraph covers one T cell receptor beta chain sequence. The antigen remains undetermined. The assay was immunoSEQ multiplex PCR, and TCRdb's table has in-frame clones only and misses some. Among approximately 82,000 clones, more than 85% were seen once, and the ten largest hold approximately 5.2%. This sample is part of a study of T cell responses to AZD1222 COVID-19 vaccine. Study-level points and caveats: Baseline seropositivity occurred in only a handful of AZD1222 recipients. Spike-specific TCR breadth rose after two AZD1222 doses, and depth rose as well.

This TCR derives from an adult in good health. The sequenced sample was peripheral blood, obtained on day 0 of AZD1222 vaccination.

In nucleotides, the CDR3 is TGTGCCAGCAGCGGGGACCCCACAGATACGCAGTATTTT. Translation gives CASSGDPTDTQYF. The V call is TRBV12-3 or TRBV12-4, the J call TRBJ2-3; D assignment may be TRBD1 or TRBD2 (5 bases each). V was trimmed by 6 bases and J by 2 bases, leaving 9 bases between them. The CDR3 loop spans 13 amino acids.